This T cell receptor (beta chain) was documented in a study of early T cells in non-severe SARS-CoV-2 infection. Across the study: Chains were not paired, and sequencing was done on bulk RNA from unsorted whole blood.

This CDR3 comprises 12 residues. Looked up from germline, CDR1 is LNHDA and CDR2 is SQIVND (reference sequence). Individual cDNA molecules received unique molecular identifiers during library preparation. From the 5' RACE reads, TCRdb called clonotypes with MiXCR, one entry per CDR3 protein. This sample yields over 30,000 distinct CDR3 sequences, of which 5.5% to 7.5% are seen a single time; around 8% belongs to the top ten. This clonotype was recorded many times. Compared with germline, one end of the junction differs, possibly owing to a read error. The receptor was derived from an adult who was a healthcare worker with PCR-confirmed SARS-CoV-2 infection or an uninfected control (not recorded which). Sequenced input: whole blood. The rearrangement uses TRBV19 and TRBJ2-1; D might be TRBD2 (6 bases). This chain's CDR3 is CASSIRTNQHFF. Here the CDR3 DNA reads TGTGCCAGTAGTATTCGGACTAACCAGCATTTCTTC.